This is a list of T cell receptor beta chains from one sample in a study of human T cells and chemical hapten exposure. TCRdb reprocessed the RACE reads via MiXCR and lists one record per CDR3 protein. The table records 180,000 or so distinct CDR3 sequences, about 22% of them present only once. The material sequenced was whole blood, taken in connection with sensitization to the hapten diphenylcyclopropenone (DPC). The receptor set was obtained from a woman between 40 and 55 years old with alopecia areata. Some clones in this sample may be carry-over from other donors' samples. CDR3s include the opening cysteine and the closing phenylalanine or tryptophan. The D gene is left open where the match is weak. Clone size is stated in some rows and not others, as once, few, many or a class when expanded.

CDR3nt: TGTGCCAGCAGCCTAATGATCGGGACCTCCAATGAGCAGTTCTTC; CDR3aa: CASSLMIGTSNEQFF; j_gene: TRBJ2-1; v_gene: TRBV11-2; d_gene: .; abundance: .
CDR3nt: TGTGCCATCAGTGAGTCGGCAGGGTTCTACGAGCAGTACTTC; CDR3aa: CAISESAGFYEQYF; j_gene: TRBJ2-7; v_gene: TRBV10-3; d_gene: .; abundance: few
CDR3nt: TGTGCCAGCAGCCCTAACCCGGCTAGCGGATCTTACAATGAGCAGTTCTTC; CDR3aa: CASSPNPASGSYNEQFF; j_gene: TRBJ2-1; v_gene: TRBV3-1; d_gene: TRBD2; abundance: .
CDR3nt: TGTGCCAGCAGCCCTCCCGGCTACACCTTC; CDR3aa: CASSPPGYTF; j_gene: TRBJ1-2; v_gene: TRBV28; d_gene: .; abundance: .
CDR3nt: TGCGCCAGCAGCTTCGCCCCTCCAGATACGCAGTATTTT; CDR3aa: CASSFAPPDTQYF; j_gene: TRBJ2-3; v_gene: TRBV5-1; d_gene: .; abundance: .
CDR3nt: TGTGCCAGCATTTCGAGGGGCGACACCGGGGAGCTGTTTTTT; CDR3aa: CASISRGDTGELFF; j_gene: TRBJ2-2; v_gene: TRBV12-3/TRBV12-4; d_gene: .; abundance: .
CDR3nt: TGCAGTGCTAGAGATGGGTCCATACCGAACACTGAAGCTTTCTTT; CDR3aa: CSARDGSIPNTEAFF; j_gene: TRBJ1-1; v_gene: TRBV20-1; d_gene: .; abundance: .
CDR3nt: TGCGCCAGCAGCCAAGTTACCCGGAACACCGGGGAGCTGTTTTTT; CDR3aa: CASSQVTRNTGELFF; j_gene: TRBJ2-2; v_gene: TRBV4-1; d_gene: .; abundance: .
CDR3nt: TGTGCCAGCAGCTCTCCCCGGACAGGGGGCTCTGGGGCCAACGTCCTGACTTTC; CDR3aa: CASSSPRTGGSGANVLTF; j_gene: TRBJ2-6; v_gene: TRBV9; d_gene: TRBD1; abundance: few
CDR3nt: TGTGCCAGCAGTACCGGGACAGGGGGAGATTATGGCTACACCTTC; CDR3aa: CASSTGTGGDYGYTF; j_gene: TRBJ1-2; v_gene: TRBV6-5; d_gene: TRBD1; abundance: .
CDR3nt: TGCAGTGCGACAGGGGGGAATTCACCCCTCCACTTT; CDR3aa: CSATGGNSPLHF; j_gene: TRBJ1-6; v_gene: TRBV20-1; d_gene: TRBD1; abundance: many
CDR3nt: TGTGCCAGCAGTCCTAGCGGGAGGACCTACAATGAGCAGTTCTTC; CDR3aa: CASSPSGRTYNEQFF; j_gene: TRBJ2-1; v_gene: TRBV2; d_gene: TRBD2; abundance: few
CDR3nt: TGTGCCAGCAGCTTAACAGGGGCAGATACGCAGTATTTT; CDR3aa: CASSLTGADTQYF; j_gene: TRBJ2-3; v_gene: TRBV11-2; d_gene: TRBD1; abundance: few
CDR3nt: TGTGCCTCCCACGGGATGGGGATCGGTGAAAAACTGTTTTTT; CDR3aa: CASHGMGIGEKLFF; j_gene: TRBJ1-4; v_gene: TRBV10-3; d_gene: .; abundance: many
CDR3nt: TGTGCCAGCAGCTCCGGACAGGCCCCTCGCACAGATACGCAGTATTTT; CDR3aa: CASSSGQAPRTDTQYF; j_gene: TRBJ2-3; v_gene: TRBV7-9; d_gene: TRBD1; abundance: .
CDR3nt: TGTGCCAGCAGCTTGGCCCAGGGGGCCTACGAGCAGTACTTC; CDR3aa: CASSLAQGAYEQYF; j_gene: TRBJ2-7; v_gene: TRBV5-6; d_gene: TRBD1; abundance: few
CDR3nt: TGTGCCATCAGTTGGGGACAGGGGAACACCGGGGAGCTGTTTTTT; CDR3aa: CAISWGQGNTGELFF; j_gene: TRBJ2-2; v_gene: TRBV10-3; d_gene: TRBD1; abundance: few
CDR3nt: TGCAGTGCTAGAGATTCGGAATACACAGATACGCAGTATTTT; CDR3aa: CSARDSEYTDTQYF; j_gene: TRBJ2-3; v_gene: TRBV20-1; d_gene: .; abundance: few
CDR3nt: TGTGCCAGCAGCTTAATGGGCACCCAAACTGAAGCTTTCTTT; CDR3aa: CASSLMGTQTEAFF; j_gene: TRBJ1-1; v_gene: TRBV7-9; d_gene: .; abundance: .
CDR3nt: TGTGCCAGCCTTACAGGCTTCTCTGGAAACACCATATATTTT; CDR3aa: CASLTGFSGNTIYF; j_gene: TRBJ1-3; v_gene: TRBV2; d_gene: .; abundance: .
CDR3nt: TGCGCCAGCAGCCCGAGATTTGGGGGTTGGACTGAAGCTTTCTTT; CDR3aa: CASSPRFGGWTEAFF; j_gene: TRBJ1-1; v_gene: TRBV5-1; d_gene: .; abundance: few
CDR3nt: TGTGCCAGCAGTTTATCTGGGGCGACGGGACGTCCCTACGAGCAGTACTTC; CDR3aa: CASSLSGATGRPYEQYF; j_gene: TRBJ2-7; v_gene: TRBV27; d_gene: .; abundance: few
CDR3nt: TGCGCCAGCAGCCAAGGACAGGGGGAAGCCTACAATGAGCAGTTCTTC; CDR3aa: CASSQGQGEAYNEQFF; j_gene: TRBJ2-1; v_gene: TRBV4-1; d_gene: TRBD1; abundance: few
CDR3nt: TGTGCCAGCAATTCTCTAGCGGGAGGGAGCGATACGCAGTATTTT; CDR3aa: CASNSLAGGSDTQYF; j_gene: TRBJ2-3; v_gene: TRBV28; d_gene: TRBD2; abundance: .
CDR3nt: TGTGCCATCAGCCGGACTGGGGCGGGGACTCCTATGAACTTC; CDR3aa: CAISRTGAGTPMNF; j_gene: TRBJ2-7; v_gene: TRBV10-3; d_gene: .; abundance: .
CDR3nt: TGTGCCAGCAGGGGGACTTACAATGAGCAGTTCTTC; CDR3aa: CASRGTYNEQFF; j_gene: TRBJ2-1; v_gene: TRBV5-4; d_gene: .; abundance: .
CDR3nt: TGTGCCAGCAGTTCCGACAGATACGAGCCCTACGAGCAGTACTTC; CDR3aa: CASSSDRYEPYEQYF; j_gene: TRBJ2-7; v_gene: TRBV27; d_gene: .; abundance: few
CDR3nt: TGTGCCAGCGGGACAGGCCATTCCTACGAGCAGTACTTC; CDR3aa: CASGTGHSYEQYF; j_gene: TRBJ2-7; v_gene: TRBV7-6; d_gene: TRBD1; abundance: .
CDR3nt: TGTGCCAGCAGTTTACCCGGGGGCGGACGTAATGAGCAGTTCTTC; CDR3aa: CASSLPGGGRNEQFF; j_gene: TRBJ2-1; v_gene: TRBV28; d_gene: .; abundance: .
CDR3nt: TGTGCCAGCAGCGTAGGGGGTCATGACAATGAGCAGTTCTTC; CDR3aa: CASSVGGHDNEQFF; j_gene: TRBJ2-1; v_gene: TRBV9; d_gene: .; abundance: .
CDR3nt: TGCGCCAGCAGCTTGGACAGGGGTGGCACAGATACGCAGTATTTT; CDR3aa: CASSLDRGGTDTQYF; j_gene: TRBJ2-3; v_gene: TRBV5-1; d_gene: TRBD1; abundance: .
CDR3nt: TGTGCCAGCAGCCAAGCTACCACAGATACGCAGTATTTT; CDR3aa: CASSQATTDTQYF; j_gene: TRBJ2-3; v_gene: TRBV4-2; d_gene: .; abundance: .
CDR3nt: TGTGCCAGCAGTTTCGGGACGCCGCCCCAGCATTTT; CDR3aa: CASSFGTPPQHF; j_gene: TRBJ1-5; v_gene: TRBV6-2/TRBV6-3; d_gene: .; abundance: few
CDR3nt: TGCAGTGCTAGAATACTAGCGGGGGCCGGAAATGAGCAGTTCTTC; CDR3aa: CSARILAGAGNEQFF; j_gene: TRBJ2-1; v_gene: TRBV20-1; d_gene: TRBD2; abundance: .
CDR3nt: TGCGCCAGCAGCCAAGATCGAGGTTCGGGAGGATGGTACAATGAGCAGTTCTTC; CDR3aa: CASSQDRGSGGWYNEQFF; j_gene: TRBJ2-1; v_gene: TRBV4-1; d_gene: TRBD2; abundance: few
CDR3nt: TGCGCCAGCATGGGACTAGCGGAGATCACCGGGGAGCTGTTTTTT; CDR3aa: CASMGLAEITGELFF; j_gene: TRBJ2-2; v_gene: TRBV5-1; d_gene: TRBD2; abundance: .
CDR3nt: TGTGCCAGCAGTTACTCGACAGTCACAGATACGCAGTATTTT; CDR3aa: CASSYSTVTDTQYF; j_gene: TRBJ2-3; v_gene: TRBV6-5; d_gene: .; abundance: many
CDR3nt: TGCAGCGTTGAGACTGGCGGGACTCCAGATACGCAGTATTTT; CDR3aa: CSVETGGTPDTQYF; j_gene: TRBJ2-3; v_gene: TRBV29-1; d_gene: .; abundance: .
CDR3nt: TGTGCCAGCAGCACCGAGGGGACAGGCCCCTACGAGCAGTACTTC; CDR3aa: CASSTEGTGPYEQYF; j_gene: TRBJ2-7; v_gene: TRBV3-1; d_gene: TRBD1; abundance: .
CDR3nt: TGTGCCACCAGTGATTTGGATGGCAGGGGGAACACCGGGGAGCTGTTTTTT; CDR3aa: CATSDLDGRGNTGELFF; j_gene: TRBJ2-2; v_gene: TRBV24-1; d_gene: .; abundance: .
CDR3nt: TGTGCCATCAGTGAGTCGGCCATTAGCACAGATACGCAGTATTTT; CDR3aa: CAISESAISTDTQYF; j_gene: TRBJ2-3; v_gene: TRBV10-3; d_gene: .; abundance: few
CDR3nt: TGTGCCAGCAGATCAGCGGGACGTTCTTACAATGAGCAGTTCTTC; CDR3aa: CASRSAGRSYNEQFF; j_gene: TRBJ2-1; v_gene: TRBV28; d_gene: TRBD2; abundance: .
CDR3nt: TGTGCCATCAGTGCCCGGACAGGGGGTGCTAACTATGGCTACACCTTC; CDR3aa: CAISARTGGANYGYTF; j_gene: TRBJ1-2; v_gene: TRBV10-3; d_gene: TRBD1; abundance: .
CDR3nt: TGTGCCAGCAGACCGGACTGGGACAGGCATAACTATGGCTACACCTTC; CDR3aa: CASRPDWDRHNYGYTF; j_gene: TRBJ1-2; v_gene: TRBV7-9; d_gene: TRBD1; abundance: few
CDR3nt: TGTGCCAGCAGTCTAGCCCATGACTACGAGCAGTACTTC; CDR3aa: CASSLAHDYEQYF; j_gene: TRBJ2-7; v_gene: TRBV28; d_gene: .; abundance: few